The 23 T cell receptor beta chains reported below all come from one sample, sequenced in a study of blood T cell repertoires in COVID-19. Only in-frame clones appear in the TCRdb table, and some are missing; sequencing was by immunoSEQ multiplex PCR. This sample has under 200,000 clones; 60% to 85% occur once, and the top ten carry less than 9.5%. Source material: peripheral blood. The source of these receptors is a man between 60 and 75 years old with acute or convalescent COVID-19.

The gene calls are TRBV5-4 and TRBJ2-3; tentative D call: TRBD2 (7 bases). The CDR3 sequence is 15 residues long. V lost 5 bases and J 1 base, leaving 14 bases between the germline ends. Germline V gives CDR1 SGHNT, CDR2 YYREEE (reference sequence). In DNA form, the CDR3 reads TGTGCCAGCAGGATCGAGGGGGGGGGCACAGATACGCAGTATTTT. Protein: CASRIEGGGTDTQYF.

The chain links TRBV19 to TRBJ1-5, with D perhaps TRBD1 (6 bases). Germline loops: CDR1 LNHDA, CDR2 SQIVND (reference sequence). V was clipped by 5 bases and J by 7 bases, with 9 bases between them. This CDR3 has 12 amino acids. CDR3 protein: CASSAGTQPQHF. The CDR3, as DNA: TGTGCCAGTAGTGCAGGGACACAGCCCCAGCATTTT.

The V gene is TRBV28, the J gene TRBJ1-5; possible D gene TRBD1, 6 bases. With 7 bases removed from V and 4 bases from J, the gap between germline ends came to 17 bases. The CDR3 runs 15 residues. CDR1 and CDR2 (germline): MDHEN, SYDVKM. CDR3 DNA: TGTGCCAGCATCTCGTTCGGACAGCCTAATCAGCCCCAGCATTTT. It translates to CASISFGQPNQPQHF.

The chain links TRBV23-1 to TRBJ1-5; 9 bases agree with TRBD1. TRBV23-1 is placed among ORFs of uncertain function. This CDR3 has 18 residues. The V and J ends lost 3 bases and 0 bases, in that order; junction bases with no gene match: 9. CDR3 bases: TGCGCCAGCAGTCAGGGACAGGGTGGTTTTGGTAGCAATCAGCCCCAGCATTTT. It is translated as CASSQGQGGFGSNQPQHF.

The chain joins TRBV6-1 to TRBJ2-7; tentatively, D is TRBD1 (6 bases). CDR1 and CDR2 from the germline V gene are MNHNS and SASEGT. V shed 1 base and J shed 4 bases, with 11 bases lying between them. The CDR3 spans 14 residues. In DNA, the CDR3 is TGTGCCAGCAGTGAAGGTTTCAGGGGTTACGAGCAGTACTTC. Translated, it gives CASSEGFRGYEQYF.

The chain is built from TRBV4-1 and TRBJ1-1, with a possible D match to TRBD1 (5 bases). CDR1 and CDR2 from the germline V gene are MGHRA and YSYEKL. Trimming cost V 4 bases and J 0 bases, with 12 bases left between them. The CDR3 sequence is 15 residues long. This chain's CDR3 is CASSLGAGLNTEAFF. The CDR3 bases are TGCGCCAGCAGCCTAGGAGCGGGGCTGAACACTGAAGCTTTCTTT.

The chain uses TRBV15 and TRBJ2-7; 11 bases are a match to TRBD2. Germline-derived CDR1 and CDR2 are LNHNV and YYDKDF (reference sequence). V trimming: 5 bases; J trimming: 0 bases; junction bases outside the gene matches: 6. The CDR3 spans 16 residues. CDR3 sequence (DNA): TGTGCCACCAGCCCTAGCGGGGGGCTAAGCTCCTACGAGCAGTACTTC. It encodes CATSPSGGLSSYEQYF.

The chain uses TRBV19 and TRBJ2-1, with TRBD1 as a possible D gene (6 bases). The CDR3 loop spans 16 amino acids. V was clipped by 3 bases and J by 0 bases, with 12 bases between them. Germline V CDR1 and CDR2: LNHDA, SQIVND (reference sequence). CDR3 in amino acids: CASSILQGFSYNEQFF. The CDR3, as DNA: TGTGCCAGTAGTATCCTACAGGGATTCTCCTACAATGAGCAGTTCTTC.

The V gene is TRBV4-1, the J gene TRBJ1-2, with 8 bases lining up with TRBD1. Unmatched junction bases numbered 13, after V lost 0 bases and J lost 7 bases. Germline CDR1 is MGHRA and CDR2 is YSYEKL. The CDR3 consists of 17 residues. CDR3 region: CASSQDMQDRDAGGYTF. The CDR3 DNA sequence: TGCGCCAGCAGCCAAGATATGCAGGACAGGGATGCCGGTGGCTACACCTTC.

Here the CDR3 reads CASSMRQGLTGLRNQPQHF. The CDR3 DNA follows: TGTGCCAGCAGTATGCGACAGGGACTCACAGGGTTGCGCAATCAGCCCCAGCATTTT. The V and J genes are TRBV28 and TRBJ1-5, with 7 positions matching TRBD1. Unmatched junction bases numbered 18, after V lost 5 bases and J lost 2 bases. Germline CDR1 is MDHEN and CDR2 is SYDVKM. The CDR3 contains 19 residues.

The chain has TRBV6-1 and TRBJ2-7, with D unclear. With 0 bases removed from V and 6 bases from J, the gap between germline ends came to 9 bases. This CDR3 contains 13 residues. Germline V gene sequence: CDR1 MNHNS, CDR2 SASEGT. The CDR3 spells CASSEASTREQYF. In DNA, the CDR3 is TGTGCCAGCAGTGAAGCTAGTACTCGCGAGCAGTACTTC.

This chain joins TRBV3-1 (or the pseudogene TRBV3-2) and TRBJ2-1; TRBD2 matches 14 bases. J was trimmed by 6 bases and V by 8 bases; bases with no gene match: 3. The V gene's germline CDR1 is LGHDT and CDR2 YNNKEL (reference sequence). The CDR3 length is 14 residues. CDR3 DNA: TGTGCCAGCCAGACTAGCGGGGGGGCCAATGAGCAGTTCTTC. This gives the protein CASQTSGGANEQFF.

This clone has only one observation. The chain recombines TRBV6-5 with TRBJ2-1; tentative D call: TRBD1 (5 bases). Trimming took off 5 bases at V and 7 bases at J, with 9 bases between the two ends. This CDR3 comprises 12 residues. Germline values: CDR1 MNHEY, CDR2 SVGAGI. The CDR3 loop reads CASSRGQNEQFF. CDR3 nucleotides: TGTGCCAGCAGTAGGGGCCAGAATGAGCAGTTCTTC.

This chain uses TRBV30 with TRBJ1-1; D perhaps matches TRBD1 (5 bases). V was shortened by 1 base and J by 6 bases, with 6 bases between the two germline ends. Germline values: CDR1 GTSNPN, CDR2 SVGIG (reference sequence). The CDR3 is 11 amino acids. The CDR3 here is CAWSEGPEAFF. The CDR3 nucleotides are TGTGCCTGGAGTGAGGGGCCTGAAGCTTTCTTT.

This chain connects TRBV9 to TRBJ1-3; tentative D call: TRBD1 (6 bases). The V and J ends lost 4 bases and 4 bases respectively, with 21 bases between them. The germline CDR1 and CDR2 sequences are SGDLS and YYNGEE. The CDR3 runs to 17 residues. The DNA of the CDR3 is TGTGCCAGCAGCCCCCAGGAACGGGGGGGCCCCGGAAACACCATATATTTT. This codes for CASSPQERGGPGNTIYF. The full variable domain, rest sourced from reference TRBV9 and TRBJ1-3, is DSGVTQTPKHLITATGQRVTLRCSPRSGDLSVYWYQQSLDQGLQFLIQYYNGEERAKGNILERFSAQQFPDLHSELNLSSLELGDSALYFCASSPQERGGPGNTIYFGEGSWLTVV.

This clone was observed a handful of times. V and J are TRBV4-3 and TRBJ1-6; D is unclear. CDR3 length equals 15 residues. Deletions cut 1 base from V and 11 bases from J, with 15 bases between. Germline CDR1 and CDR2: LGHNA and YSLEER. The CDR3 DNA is TGCGCCAGCAGCCAAGTTGGGAGGTTTCAGGCACCCCTCCACTTT. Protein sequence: CASSQVGRFQAPLHF.

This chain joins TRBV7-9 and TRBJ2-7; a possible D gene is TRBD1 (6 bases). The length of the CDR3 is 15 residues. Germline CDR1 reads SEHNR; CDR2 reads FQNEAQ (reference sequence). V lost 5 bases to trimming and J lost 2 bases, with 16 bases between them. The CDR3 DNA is TGTGCCAGCAGCCCAGTGGCAGGGGCCACCTACGAGCAGTACTTC. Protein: CASSPVAGATYEQYF.

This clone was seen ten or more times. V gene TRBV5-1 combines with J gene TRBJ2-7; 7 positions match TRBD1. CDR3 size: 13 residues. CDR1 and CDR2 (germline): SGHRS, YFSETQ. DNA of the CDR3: TGCGCATCGAAGGGGACAGAGGCCTACGAGCAGTACTTC. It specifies CASKGTEAYEQYF. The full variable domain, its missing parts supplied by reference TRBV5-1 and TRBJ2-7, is KAGVTQTPRYLIKTRGQQVTLSCSPISGHRSVSWYQQTPGQGLQFLFEYFSETQRNKGNFPGRFSGRQFSNSRSEMNVSTLELGDSALYLCASKGTEAYEQYFGPGTRLTVT.

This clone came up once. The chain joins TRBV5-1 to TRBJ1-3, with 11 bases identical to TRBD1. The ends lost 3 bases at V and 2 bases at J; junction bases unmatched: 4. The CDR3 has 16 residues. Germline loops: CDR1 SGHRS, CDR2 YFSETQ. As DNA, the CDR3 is TGCGCCAGCAGCTCCGGGACAGGGGGACCTGGAAACACCATATATTTT. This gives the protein CASSSGTGGPGNTIYF. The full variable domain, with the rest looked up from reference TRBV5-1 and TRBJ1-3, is KAGVTQTPRYLIKTRGQQVTLSCSPISGHRSVSWYQQTPGQGLQFLFEYFSETQRNKGNFPGRFSGRQFSNSRSEMNVSTLELGDSALYLCASSSGTGGPGNTIYFGEGSWLTVV.

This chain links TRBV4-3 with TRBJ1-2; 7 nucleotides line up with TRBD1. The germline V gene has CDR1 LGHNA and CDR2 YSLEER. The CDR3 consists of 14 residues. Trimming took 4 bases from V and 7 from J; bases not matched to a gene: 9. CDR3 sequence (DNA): TGCGCCAGCAGCCGACAGGGAGTTGGATCTGGCTACACCTTC. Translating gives CASSRQGVGSGYTF.

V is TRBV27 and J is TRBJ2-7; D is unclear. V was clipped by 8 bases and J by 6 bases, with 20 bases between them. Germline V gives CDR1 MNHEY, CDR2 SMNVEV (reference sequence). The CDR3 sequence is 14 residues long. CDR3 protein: CASAAADKFGEQYF. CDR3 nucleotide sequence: TGTGCCAGCGCCGCGGCAGATAAATTTGGCGAGCAGTACTTC.

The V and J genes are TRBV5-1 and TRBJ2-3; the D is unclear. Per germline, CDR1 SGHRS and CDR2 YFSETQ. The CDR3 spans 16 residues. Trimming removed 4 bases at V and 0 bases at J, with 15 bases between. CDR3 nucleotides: TGCGCCAGCAGCACCGCGGTAGCTGTTAGCACAGATACGCAGTATTTT. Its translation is CASSTAVAVSTDTQYF.

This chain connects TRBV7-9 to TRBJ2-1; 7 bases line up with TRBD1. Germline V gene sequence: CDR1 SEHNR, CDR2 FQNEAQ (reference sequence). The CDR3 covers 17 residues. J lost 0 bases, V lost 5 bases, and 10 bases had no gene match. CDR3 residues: CASSRRTGPSSYNEQFF. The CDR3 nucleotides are TGTGCCAGCAGCAGAAGGACAGGTCCCAGCTCCTACAATGAGCAGTTCTTC.